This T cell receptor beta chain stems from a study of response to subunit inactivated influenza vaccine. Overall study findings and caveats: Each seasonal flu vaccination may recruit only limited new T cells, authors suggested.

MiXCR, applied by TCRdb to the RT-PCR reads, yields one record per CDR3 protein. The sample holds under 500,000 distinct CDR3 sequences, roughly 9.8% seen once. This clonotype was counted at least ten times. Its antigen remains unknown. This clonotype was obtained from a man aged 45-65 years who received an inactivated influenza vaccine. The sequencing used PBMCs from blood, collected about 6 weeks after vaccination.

CDR3 DNA sequence: TGTGCCAGCAGTCAGGACCCCGGGTATGCCCCCCAGCATTTT. Translation gives CASSQDPGYAPQHF. The chain links TRBV6-1 to TRBJ1-5; D is uncertain. V was clipped by 5 bases and J by 10 bases, with 18 bases between them. Germline CDR1 and CDR2: MNHNS and SASEGT. This CDR3 spans 14 amino acids.